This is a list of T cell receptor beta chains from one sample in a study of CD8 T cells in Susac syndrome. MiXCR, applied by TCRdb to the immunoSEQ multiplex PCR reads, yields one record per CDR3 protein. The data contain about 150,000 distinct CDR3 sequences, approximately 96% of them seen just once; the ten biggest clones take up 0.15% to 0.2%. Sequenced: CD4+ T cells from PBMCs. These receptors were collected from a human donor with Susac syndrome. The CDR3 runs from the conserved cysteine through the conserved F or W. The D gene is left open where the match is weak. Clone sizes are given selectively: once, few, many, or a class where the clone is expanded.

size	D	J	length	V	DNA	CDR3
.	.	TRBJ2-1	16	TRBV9	TGTGCCAGCAGCGTCGGATGGGTGAGCTCCTACAATGAGCAGTTCTTC	CASSVGWVSSYNEQFF
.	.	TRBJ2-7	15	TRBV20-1	TGCAGTGCTAGGGCCCAGGACGGGCCCTCCTACGAGCAGTACTTC	CSARAQDGPSYEQYF
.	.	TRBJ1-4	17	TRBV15	TGTGCCACCAGCAGAGGTTCCCCTTTGTCCACCAATGAAAAACTGTTTTTT	CATSRGSPLSTNEKLFF
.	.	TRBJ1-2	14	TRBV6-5	TGTGCCAGCAGTTACGGCAGGTCGGGGAGGGGCTACACCTTC	CASSYGRSGRGYTF
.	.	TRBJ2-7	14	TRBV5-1	TGCGCCAGCAGCTTGCTGTCACAGCCCTACGAGCAGTACTTC	CASSLLSQPYEQYF
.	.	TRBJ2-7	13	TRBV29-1	TGCAGCGTCTCCGGGGAAAGCTTCTACGAGCAGTACTTC	CSVSGESFYEQYF
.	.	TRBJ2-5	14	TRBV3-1	TGTGCCAGCAGCCAAGAGAGCCTAGAGGAGACCCAGTACTTC	CASSQESLEETQYF
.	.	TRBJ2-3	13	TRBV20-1	TGCAGTGCTTGGGACCGAGGCACAGATACGCAGTATTTT	CSAWDRGTDTQYF
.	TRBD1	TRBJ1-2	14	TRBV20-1	TGCAGTGCTAGAGTTTCGGACAGGGTCTATGGCTACACCTTC	CSARVSDRVYGYTF
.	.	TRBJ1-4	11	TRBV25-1	TGTGCCAGCAGTGTGGGCGAAAAACTGTTTTTT	CASSVGEKLFF
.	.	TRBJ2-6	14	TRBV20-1	TGCAGTGCTAGTTCTGGCTCTGGGGCCAACGTCCTGACTTTC	CSASSGSGANVLTF
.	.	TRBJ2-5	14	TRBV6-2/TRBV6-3	TGTGCCAGCAGTTTCGGGGGAGCGGGAGAGACCCAGTACTTC	CASSFGGAGETQYF
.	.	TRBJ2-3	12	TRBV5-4	TGTGCCAGCAGTCCAGCTCCAGATACGCAGTATTTT	CASSPAPDTQYF
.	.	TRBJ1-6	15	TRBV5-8	TGTGCCAGCAGCATGCGGGGGAACGGGATTTCACCCCTCCACTTT	CASSMRGNGISPLHF
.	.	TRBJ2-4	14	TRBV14	TGTGCCAGCAGCCAAGAATGGGGGCGAAACATTCAGTACTTC	CASSQEWGRNIQYF
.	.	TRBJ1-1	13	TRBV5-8	TGTGCCAGCAGCTTGGGAGGCGTTGTGTTAGCTTTCTTT	CASSLGGVVLAFF
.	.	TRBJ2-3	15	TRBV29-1	TGCAGCGTTAAAGGGCTGAGCGGCCCCACAGATACGCAGTATTTT	CSVKGLSGPTDTQYF
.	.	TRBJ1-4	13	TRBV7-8	TGTGCCAGCAGGACCCGGGCGGGTGAAAAACTGTTTTTT	CASRTRAGEKLFF
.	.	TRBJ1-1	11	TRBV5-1	TGCGCCAGCAGGGACAGCACTGAAGCTTTCTTT	CASRDSTEAFF
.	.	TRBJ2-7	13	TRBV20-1	TGCAGTGTTCCGGGACGGAGCTCCTACGAGCAGTACTTC	CSVPGRSSYEQYF
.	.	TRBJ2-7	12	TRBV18	TGTGCCAGCTCTGGGCAGAACTACGAGCAGTACTTC	CASSGQNYEQYF
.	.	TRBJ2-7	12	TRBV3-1	TGTGCCAGCAGCCACGGACGGATCGAGCAGTACTTC	CASSHGRIEQYF
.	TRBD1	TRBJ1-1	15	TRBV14	TGTGCCAGCAGCCTAAGGACAGGGGCGAACACTGAAGCTTTCTTT	CASSLRTGANTEAFF
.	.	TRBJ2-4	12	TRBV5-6	TGTGCCAGCAGCGCGGACAATAACATTCAGTACTTC	CASSADNNIQYF
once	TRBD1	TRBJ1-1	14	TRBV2	TGTGCCAGCACTCAAACAGGGGTAGGCACTGAAGCTTTCTTT	CASTQTGVGTEAFF
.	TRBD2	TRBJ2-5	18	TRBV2	TGTGCCAGCACCCGACTGACCCGGACTAGCGGGACCCAAGAGACCCAGTACTTC	CASTRLTRTSGTQETQYF
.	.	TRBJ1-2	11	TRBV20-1	TGCAGTGCCCCCCAGAACTATGGCTACACCTTC	CSAPQNYGYTF
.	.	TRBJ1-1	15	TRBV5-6	TGTGCCAGCAATGACAGAACCCGAATGAACACTGAAGCTTTCTTT	CASNDRTRMNTEAFF
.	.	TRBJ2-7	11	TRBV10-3	TGTGCCATCGGAACAACCTACGAGCAGTACTTC	CAIGTTYEQYF
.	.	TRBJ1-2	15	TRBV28	TGTGCCAGCTCTTCCGGGGGAGCGGGGGACTATGGCTACACCTTC	CASSSGGAGDYGYTF
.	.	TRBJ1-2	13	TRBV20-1	TGCAGTGCTCAACTCGGGGGGGCCTATGGCTACACCTTC	CSAQLGGAYGYTF
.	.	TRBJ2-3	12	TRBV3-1	TGTGCCAGCAGCACGAGAGTGGGTACGCAGTATTTT	CASSTRVGTQYF
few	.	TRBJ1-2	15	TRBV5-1	TGCGCCAGCAGCTTGGGGGCTGGGGGTGACTATGGCTACACCTTC	CASSLGAGGDYGYTF
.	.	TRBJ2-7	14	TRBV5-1	TGCGCCAGCAGCGGCCGGGACCTACAAGACGAGCAGTACTTC	CASSGRDLQDEQYF
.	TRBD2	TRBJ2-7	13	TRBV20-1	TGCAGTGCTAGTCGGGGGGGCGGAACCGAGCAGTACTTC	CSASRGGGTEQYF
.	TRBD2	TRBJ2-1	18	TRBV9	TGTGCCAGCAGCGTAGCTATCGGGGGAGCGGGGGGCCACAATGAGCAGTTCTTC	CASSVAIGGAGGHNEQFF
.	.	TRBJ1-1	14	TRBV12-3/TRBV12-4	TGTGCCAGCAGTTTCGGGGTTTCGAGTACTGAAGCTTTCTTT	CASSFGVSSTEAFF
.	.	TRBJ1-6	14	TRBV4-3	TGCGCCAGCAGCCTAGGACCCACAGAGTGGCCCCTCCACTTT	CASSLGPTEWPLHF
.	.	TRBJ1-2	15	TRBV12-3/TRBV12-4	TGTGCCACCTCAGTTGGGGGACCCGGTCCGTCTGGCTACACCTTC	CATSVGGPGPSGYTF
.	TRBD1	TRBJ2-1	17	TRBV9	TGTGCCAGCAGCGACCCAACAGGGGGCGGGTGGGATGATGAGCAGTTCTTC	CASSDPTGGGWDDEQFF